These 9 T cell receptor beta chains share one sample of origin, sequenced in a study of blood T cell repertoires in COVID-19. Measured with immunoSEQ multiplex PCR; TCRdb has only the in-frame clones, and not every one. The table includes approximately 150,000 clones, around 82% detected once. Sample: peripheral blood. Receptors were obtained from a man in his 60s with acute or convalescent COVID-19.

This chain uses TRBV10-3 with TRBJ2-7; TRBD2 matches 8 bases. With 4 bases clipped from V and 1 base from J, the junction kept 3 bases outside the gene matches. The CDR3 is made up of 14 amino acids. Germline loops: CDR1 ENHRY, CDR2 SYGVKD. CDR3 nucleotide sequence: TGTGCCATCAGTGCGTCGGGAGGGTCCTACGAGCAGTACTTC. Translation: CAISASGGSYEQYF.

The chain uses TRBV7-8 and TRBJ2-1, with D tentatively TRBD2 (6 bases). This CDR3 has 16 amino acids. The germline V and J ends were trimmed by 3 bases and 0 bases, with 12 bases remaining between them. Germline CDR1 SGHVS, CDR2 FQNEAQ. In nucleotides, the CDR3 is TGTGCCAGCAGCTTGGACGCGGGGAGCTCCTACAATGAGCAGTTCTTC. This gives the protein CASSLDAGSSYNEQFF.

This clone was picked up one time. The chain employs TRBV7-2 and TRBJ2-7; possibly TRBD2 for D (6 bases). Germline V gives CDR1 SGHTA, CDR2 FQGNSA. This CDR3 spans 15 amino acids. V shed 1 base and J shed 3 bases, with 13 bases lying between them. The CDR3 loop is CASSLERAAHYEQYF. The CDR3 region has the DNA TGTGCCAGCAGCTTAGAGCGGGCAGCTCACTACGAGCAGTACTTC.

The chain links TRBV6-2 or TRBV6-3 to TRBJ2-7, with 11 bases identical to TRBD2. This CDR3 comprises 17 residues. Germline CDR1 is MNHEY and CDR2 is SVGEGT. Trimming cost V 6 bases and J 5 bases; bases outside gene matches: 15. The CDR3 nucleotides read TGTGCCAGCAGCCCCCGGGGCCTAGCGGGAGGTAACCACGAGCAGTACTTC. Encoded protein: CASSPRGLAGGNHEQYF.

This chain uses TRBV7-9 with TRBJ2-1; D is possibly TRBD1 (7 bases). V gave up 3 bases and J gave up 2 bases, with 14 bases separating them. There are 16 residues in the CDR3. CDR1 and CDR2 from the germline V gene are SEHNR and FQNEAQ (reference sequence). The CDR3 DNA sequence: TGTGCCAGCAGCTTCGCAGGGGGGAAAGCCTACAATGAGCAGTTCTTC. As protein: CASSFAGGKAYNEQFF.

The rearrangement uses TRBV5-1 and TRBJ1-1; the match to TRBD1 covers 9 bases. The CDR3 runs 15 residues. The junction had 9 bases not matched to a gene; V was cut back by 4 bases and J by 5 bases. Germline CDR1 SGHRS, CDR2 YFSETQ. CDR3 nucleotide sequence: TGCGCCAGCAGCAAAAGGACAGGGGAGGGAACTGAAGCTTTCTTT. Amino acid sequence: CASSKRTGEGTEAFF. Supplemented by reference TRBV5-1 and TRBJ1-1, the full variable domain reads KAGVTQTPRYLIKTRGQQVTLSCSPISGHRSVSWYQQTPGQGLQFLFEYFSETQRNKGNFPGRFSGRQFSNSRSEMNVSTLELGDSALYLCASSKRTGEGTEAFFGQGTRLTVV.

The V and J genes are TRBV7-9 and TRBJ2-7; TRBD2 matches 7 bases. The CDR3 contains 15 residues. CDR1 is SEHNR and CDR2 is FQNEAQ in the germline V gene (reference sequence). Trimming at V came to 5 bases and at J to 7 bases, leaving 14 bases not matched to a gene. CDR3 nucleotide sequence: TGTGCCAGCAGCCTCGGGGGAGGGAGGGCCCGAGAGCAGTACTTC. Its translation: CASSLGGGRAREQYF.

The chain uses TRBV19 and TRBJ1-1; D may be TRBD1 (6 bases). Germline CDR1 is LNHDA and CDR2 is SQIVND (reference sequence). This CDR3 region has 14 residues. The V and J ends lost 3 bases and 4 bases respectively, with 12 bases between them. CDR3 sequence reads: CASSMNRVSTEAFF. As DNA, the CDR3 is TGTGCCAGTAGTATGAACAGGGTCAGCACTGAAGCTTTCTTT.

This clone was seen just once. The V gene is TRBV30, the J gene TRBJ1-5, with D unresolved. The V end lost 3 bases, the J end lost 4 bases, and 10 bases lay between the germline ends. The germline V gene has CDR1 GTSNPN and CDR2 SVGIG (reference sequence). This CDR3 region has 13 residues. This CDR3 is CAWSEQINQPQHF. CDR3 DNA: TGTGCCTGGAGCGAACAGATAAATCAGCCCCAGCATTTT.